These T cell receptor beta chains were read from a single sample in a study of monozygotic twins with inflammatory bowel disease. From the 5' RACE reads, TCRdb lists one entry per CDR3 protein and no DNA. The table for this sample gives approximately 400,000 distinct CDR3 sequences. Input material: blood. The receptor set was obtained from a human donor with ulcerative colitis or Crohn's disease, or a healthy co-twin of an affected twin (not recorded which). Each CDR3 is given with its conserved first and last residue. Each record gives: J gene, V gene, CDR3 protein.

j_gene: TRBJ1-6; v_gene: TRBV20-1; CDR3aa: CSASTGLSPLHF
j_gene: TRBJ2-1; v_gene: TRBV4-1; CDR3aa: CASSLSGGIYNEQFF
j_gene: TRBJ1-4; v_gene: TRBV5-4; CDR3aa: CASKTDILNEKLFF
j_gene: TRBJ1-1; v_gene: TRBV25-1; CDR3aa: CASSVTGREPGLTEAFF
j_gene: TRBJ2-3; v_gene: TRBV7-9; CDR3aa: CASTPAHHLTDTQYF
j_gene: TRBJ2-1; v_gene: TRBV20-1; CDR3aa: CSARRGGSLINEQFF
j_gene: TRBJ1-1; v_gene: TRBV10-3; CDR3aa: CAIRDREGGQNTEAFF
j_gene: TRBJ1-2; v_gene: TRBV7-2; CDR3aa: CASSLSRDNYGYTF
j_gene: TRBJ2-7; v_gene: TRBV5-1; CDR3aa: CASSLDGQLADEQYF
j_gene: TRBJ2-3; v_gene: TRBV19; CDR3aa: CASSIDRRDTQYF
j_gene: TRBJ2-5; v_gene: TRBV9; CDR3aa: CASSSGARETQYF
j_gene: TRBJ2-7; v_gene: TRBV19; CDR3aa: CASSHSTGDGYEQYF
j_gene: TRBJ1-4; v_gene: TRBV5-6; CDR3aa: CASSLAVTGDKLFF
j_gene: TRBJ2-6; v_gene: TRBV12-3/TRBV12-4; CDR3aa: CASSFTGGLSPGANVLTF
j_gene: TRBJ2-4; v_gene: TRBV7-8; CDR3aa: CASSSSGVAKNIQYF
j_gene: TRBJ2-1; v_gene: TRBV12-3/TRBV12-4; CDR3aa: CASSFVQQSYNEQFF
j_gene: TRBJ1-1; v_gene: TRBV27; CDR3aa: CACVGQGRTEAFF
j_gene: TRBJ2-3; v_gene: TRBV7-2; CDR3aa: CASSLGPSDTQYF
j_gene: TRBJ1-1; v_gene: TRBV9; CDR3aa: CASSSDGRGQRNTEAFF
j_gene: TRBJ2-5; v_gene: TRBV5-1; CDR3aa: CASSLTEYQETQYF
j_gene: TRBJ1-1; v_gene: TRBV30; CDR3aa: CAWSMVFGLRTEAFF
j_gene: TRBJ2-2; v_gene: TRBV4-1; CDR3aa: CASSQDLGTRDGELFF
j_gene: TRBJ2-2; v_gene: TRBV14; CDR3aa: CASSQGGLAVNTGELFF
j_gene: TRBJ1-3; v_gene: TRBV6-5; CDR3aa: CASSSSGTTGNTIYF
j_gene: TRBJ2-1; v_gene: TRBV19; CDR3aa: CASRGDSRGYNEQFF
j_gene: TRBJ2-7; v_gene: TRBV6-2/TRBV6-3; CDR3aa: CASRKLAGSSYEQYF
j_gene: TRBJ2-2; v_gene: TRBV12-3/TRBV12-4; CDR3aa: CASKRQGFANTGELFF
j_gene: TRBJ2-5; v_gene: TRBV6-2/TRBV6-3; CDR3aa: CASNNPGGETQYF
j_gene: TRBJ1-3; v_gene: TRBV12-3/TRBV12-4; CDR3aa: CASDRAGDTIYF
j_gene: TRBJ1-4; v_gene: TRBV20-1; CDR3aa: CSAETGGSTLFF
j_gene: TRBJ1-5; v_gene: TRBV20-1; CDR3aa: CSAQRPGNQPQHF
j_gene: TRBJ2-5; v_gene: TRBV12-3/TRBV12-4; CDR3aa: CASTGTLDPETQYF
j_gene: TRBJ2-5; v_gene: TRBV6-1; CDR3aa: CASLSVARKETQYF
j_gene: TRBJ2-1; v_gene: TRBV7-2; CDR3aa: CASSPQESSYNEQFF
j_gene: TRBJ1-4; v_gene: TRBV20-1; CDR3aa: CSASSGQENEKLFF
j_gene: TRBJ1-1; v_gene: TRBV30; CDR3aa: CAWSGGAEAFF
j_gene: TRBJ2-7; v_gene: TRBV6-5; CDR3aa: CASSYPVEGSNEQYF
j_gene: TRBJ1-5; v_gene: TRBV3-1; CDR3aa: CASSQRGDGQPQHF
j_gene: TRBJ2-1; v_gene: TRBV24-1; CDR3aa: CATSGLADSYNEQFF
j_gene: TRBJ2-7; v_gene: TRBV20-1; CDR3aa: CSARDRNEQYF
j_gene: TRBJ1-2; v_gene: TRBV12-3/TRBV12-4; CDR3aa: CASSLTTTNFHSGYTF
j_gene: TRBJ2-1; v_gene: TRBV7-9; CDR3aa: CASSRSGLADNEQFF
j_gene: TRBJ2-2; v_gene: TRBV29-1; CDR3aa: CSAYSTRELFF
j_gene: TRBJ1-6; v_gene: TRBV28; CDR3aa: CASFGQTASPLHF
j_gene: TRBJ2-1; v_gene: TRBV11-1; CDR3aa: CASRARDKSSYNEQFF
j_gene: TRBJ1-1; v_gene: TRBV3-1; CDR3aa: CASSQGPGPKAFF
j_gene: TRBJ2-1; v_gene: TRBV5-6; CDR3aa: CASSLSFWREEGYNEQFF
j_gene: TRBJ1-6; v_gene: TRBV5-1; CDR3aa: CASRQDVQPGAPLHF
j_gene: TRBJ2-3; v_gene: TRBV5-6; CDR3aa: CASSSWDRTTDTQYF
j_gene: TRBJ2-5; v_gene: TRBV5-1; CDR3aa: CASSLQGALQETQYF
j_gene: TRBJ2-5; v_gene: TRBV20-1; CDR3aa: CSATGTLQETQYF
j_gene: TRBJ2-2; v_gene: TRBV29-1; CDR3aa: CSARPGQLNTGELFF
j_gene: TRBJ1-2; v_gene: TRBV3-1; CDR3aa: CASSFRGGYYGYTF
j_gene: TRBJ2-7; v_gene: TRBV20-1; CDR3aa: CSARVQDITYEQYF